What follows is one T cell receptor beta chain and its context. The specificity of this receptor is unknown. Nothing much larger sits one base from this clone, and base qualities are not available. The data are from a study of blood T cells in healthy people across ages (dated by TCRdb to between 2014 and 2016). Notes on the research overall: In model experiments, roughly one uniquely barcoded TCR beta cDNA molecule per two T cells was captured by template switching. Using deep sequencing normalized with unique cDNA molecular identifiers, the study measured how TCR beta repertoire diversity changes with age. The donors were divided into four age groups: young (average around 16 years), middle-aged (about 39), aged (about 60) and long-lived (about 79). To avoid experimental bias, donors of different ages were randomly spread across the sequencing lanes. For two donors (one aged 18 to 29 and one aged 80 or older), the study analyzed two additional independent replicas of 1 million unique cDNA reads from the same blood draw. What the study reported, not specific to this receptor: As age increased, observed TCR beta diversity per million T cells dropped in a roughly linear way, and a significant reduction was already evident by age 40. A strong correlation was found between observed TCR beta diversity and the percentage of naive T cells measured by flow cytometry. Compared with the aged group, the long-lived group had more naive CD4+ T cells, fewer expanded clones and increased TCR diversity, suggesting age selection. Because donor CMV infection status was unknown, age-related changes in expanded clonotypes were potentially confounded. Total diversity estimates from one million sequenced T cells were considered lower bounds and underestimates. Because profiling used bulk unsorted PBMCs, naive and antigen-experienced compartments could not be compared conclusively.

Systemically healthy Caucasian individuals from Russia, about 38 in total and aged about 6 to 95 years, were included as donors. Each donor gave about 11 milliliters of peripheral blood, drawn into EDTA-treated Vacutainer tubes. Ficoll-Paque density-gradient centrifugation was used to isolate PBMCs, with at least 6 million per sample. Trizol reagent was used to extract total RNA from the PBMCs, yielding at least 6 micrograms per sample. For every donor, an aliquot of PBMCs went through flow cytometry to measure the percentages of naive CD45RAhigh/CD27high T cells. Preparation of the library involved 5' RACE. Sequenced on an Illumina HiSeq 2500. A second PCR of roughly 6 to 11 cycles was run with a J-beta primer mix and a sample-barcoded 5' primer. Each TCR beta cDNA molecule received a unique molecular identifier from a template-switch 5' adaptor carrying 12 random nucleotides. Each sample yielded at least 2.5 million CDR3-containing paired-end reads. The Mint cDNA synthesis kit, primed by a TRBC-specific oligonucleotide, was used to synthesize first-strand cDNA from all RNA. After uracil-DNA glycosylase treatment, a first 18-cycle PCR used universal primers M1SS and BC2_uni_R on all cDNA. The study's processing was this. For normalization, 1 million high-quality reads were randomly selected from each sample, with every read carrying a distinct molecular identifier. Instead of being binned into consensus sequences, reads that shared molecular identifiers were thrown out. CDR3 identification, clonotype clustering and error correction used MiTCR with a Q25 quality threshold and the strictest error-elimination algorithm. A nonparametric unseen species model with Euler transformation was used to estimate lower-bound total TCR beta diversity. In-frame beta chains were kept once TCRdb had trimmed the public reads at Q25 with fastp and called clones with MiXCR. All rows with the same CDR3 protein become a single entry with the most common DNA and genes. The V and J calls reflect TCRdb's pipeline rather than the authors' work. The sample table contains about 1,800,000 distinct CDR3 sequences; only one count was recorded for roughly 27% of them. The ten largest clones add up to less than 9.5% of the sample.

There are 18 amino acids in the CDR3, from cysteine to phenylalanine inclusive. The only DNA kept is the CDR3, 54 bases in frame from the first base. CDR1 and CDR2, per the germline V gene, are MNHNS and SASEGT. V sheds 5 bases and J sheds 0 bases, leaving 17 bases between their ends. The sequenced sample was blood. The clonotype was recovered from a woman in her 30s in good health. The chain was built from TRBV6-1 and TRBJ2-6; the D gene cannot be resolved reliably. The DNA sequence is TGTGCCAGCAGTCCCTCCATCAGACGGTCCTCTGGGGCCAACGTCCTGACTTTC. This codes for CASSPSIRRSSGANVLTF.